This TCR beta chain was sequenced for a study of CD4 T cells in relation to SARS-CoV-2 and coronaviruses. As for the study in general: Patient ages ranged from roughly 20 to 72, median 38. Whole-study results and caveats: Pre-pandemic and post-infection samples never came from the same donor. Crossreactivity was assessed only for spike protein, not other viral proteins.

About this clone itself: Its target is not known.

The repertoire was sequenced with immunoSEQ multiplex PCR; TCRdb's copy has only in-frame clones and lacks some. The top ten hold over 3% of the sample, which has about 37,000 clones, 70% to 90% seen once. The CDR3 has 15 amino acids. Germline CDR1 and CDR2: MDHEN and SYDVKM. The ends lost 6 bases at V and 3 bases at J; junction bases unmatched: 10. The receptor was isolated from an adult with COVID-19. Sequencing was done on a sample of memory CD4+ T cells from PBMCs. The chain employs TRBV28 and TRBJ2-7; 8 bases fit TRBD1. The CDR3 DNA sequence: TGTGCCAGCAGGGGTACCGGGACAGGAAACTACGAGCAGTACTTC. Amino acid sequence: CASRGTGTGNYEQYF. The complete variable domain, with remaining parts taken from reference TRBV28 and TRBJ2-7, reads DVKVTQSSRYLVKRTGEKVFLECVQDMDHENMFWYRQDPGLGLRLIYFSYDVKMKEKGDIPEGYSVSREKKERFSLILESASTNQTSMYLCASRGTGTGNYEQYFGPGTRLTVT.